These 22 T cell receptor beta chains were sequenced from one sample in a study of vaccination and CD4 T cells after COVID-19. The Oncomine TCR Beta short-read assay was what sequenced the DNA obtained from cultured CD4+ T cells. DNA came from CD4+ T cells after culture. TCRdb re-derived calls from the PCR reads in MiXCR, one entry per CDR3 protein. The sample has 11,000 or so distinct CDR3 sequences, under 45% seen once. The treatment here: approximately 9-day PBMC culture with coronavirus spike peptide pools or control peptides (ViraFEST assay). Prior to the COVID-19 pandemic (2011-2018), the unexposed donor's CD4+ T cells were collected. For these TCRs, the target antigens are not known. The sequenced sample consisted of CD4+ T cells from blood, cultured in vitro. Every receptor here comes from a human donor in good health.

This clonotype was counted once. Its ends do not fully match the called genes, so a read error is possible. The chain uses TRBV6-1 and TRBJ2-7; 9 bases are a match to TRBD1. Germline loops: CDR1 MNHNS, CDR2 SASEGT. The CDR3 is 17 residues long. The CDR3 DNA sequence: TGTGCCGGCAGTGTCGGACAGGGGCCCGTTTCTGGTTACGAGCAGTACTTC. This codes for CAGSVGQGPVSGYEQYF.

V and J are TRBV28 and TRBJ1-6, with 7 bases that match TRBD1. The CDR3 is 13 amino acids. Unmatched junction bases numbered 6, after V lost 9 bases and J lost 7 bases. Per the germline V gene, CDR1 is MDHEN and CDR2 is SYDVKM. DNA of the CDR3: TGTGCCAGACGACAGGGAGGCAATTCACCCCTCCACTTT. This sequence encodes CARRQGGNSPLHF. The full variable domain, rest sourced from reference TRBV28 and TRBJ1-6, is DVKVTQSSRYLVKRTGEKVFLECVQDMDHENMFWYRQDPGLGLRLIYFSYDVKMKEKGDIPEGYSVSREKKERFSLILESASTNQTSMYLCARRQGGNSPLHFGNGTRLTVT.

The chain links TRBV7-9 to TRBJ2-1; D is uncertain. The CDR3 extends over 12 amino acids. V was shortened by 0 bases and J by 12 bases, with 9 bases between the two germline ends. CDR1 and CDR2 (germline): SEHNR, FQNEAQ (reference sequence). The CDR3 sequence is CASSLAQAAQFF. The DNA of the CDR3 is TGTGCCAGCAGCTTAGCTCAGGCAGCGCAGTTCTTC.

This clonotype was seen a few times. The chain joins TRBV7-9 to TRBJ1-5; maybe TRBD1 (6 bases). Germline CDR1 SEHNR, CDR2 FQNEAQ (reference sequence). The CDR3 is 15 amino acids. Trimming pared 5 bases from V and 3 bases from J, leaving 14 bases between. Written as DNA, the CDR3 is TGTGCCAGCAGCAATACAGGGTTGAACAATCAGCCCCAGCATTTT. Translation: CASSNTGLNNQPQHF.

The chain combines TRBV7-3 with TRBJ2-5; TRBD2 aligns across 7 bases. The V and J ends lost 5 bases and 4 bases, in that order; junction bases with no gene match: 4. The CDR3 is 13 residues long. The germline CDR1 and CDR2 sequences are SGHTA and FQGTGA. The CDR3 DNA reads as TGTGCCAGCAGCGGGGGGGTTGGAGAGACCCAGTACTTC. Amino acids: CASSGGVGETQYF.

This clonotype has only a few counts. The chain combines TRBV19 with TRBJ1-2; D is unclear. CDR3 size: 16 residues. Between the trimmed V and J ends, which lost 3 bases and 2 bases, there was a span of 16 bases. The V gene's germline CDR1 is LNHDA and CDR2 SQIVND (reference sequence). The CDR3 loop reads CASSITLRRKNYGYTF. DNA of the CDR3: TGTGCCAGTAGTATCACACTCCGGAGGAAAAACTATGGCTACACCTTC.

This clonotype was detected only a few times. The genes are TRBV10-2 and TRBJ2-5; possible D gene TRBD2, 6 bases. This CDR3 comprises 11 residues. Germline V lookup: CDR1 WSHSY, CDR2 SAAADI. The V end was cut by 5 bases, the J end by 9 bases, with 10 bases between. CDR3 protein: CASSYTGAQYF. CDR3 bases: TGCGCCAGCAGTTACACGGGGGCCCAGTACTTC.

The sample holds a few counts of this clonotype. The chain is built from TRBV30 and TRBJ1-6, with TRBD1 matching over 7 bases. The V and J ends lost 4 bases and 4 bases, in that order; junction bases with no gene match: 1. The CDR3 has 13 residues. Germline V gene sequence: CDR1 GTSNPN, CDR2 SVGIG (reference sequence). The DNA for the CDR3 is TGTGCCTGGACGGGACAGTATAATTCACCCCTCCACTTT. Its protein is CAWTGQYNSPLHF.

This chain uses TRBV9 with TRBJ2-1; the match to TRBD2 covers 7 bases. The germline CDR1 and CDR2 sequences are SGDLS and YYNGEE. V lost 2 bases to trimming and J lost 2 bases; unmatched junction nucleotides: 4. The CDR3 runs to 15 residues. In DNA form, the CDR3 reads TGTGCCAGCAGCGTCGGCGGGAGCACCTACAATGAGCAGTTCTTC. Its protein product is CASSVGGSTYNEQFF.

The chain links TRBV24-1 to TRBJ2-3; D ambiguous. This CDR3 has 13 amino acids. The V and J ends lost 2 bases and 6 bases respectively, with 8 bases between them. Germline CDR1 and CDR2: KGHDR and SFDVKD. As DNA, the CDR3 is TGTGCCACCAGTGATTCGCCGGAGGATACGCAGTATTTT. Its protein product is CATSDSPEDTQYF.

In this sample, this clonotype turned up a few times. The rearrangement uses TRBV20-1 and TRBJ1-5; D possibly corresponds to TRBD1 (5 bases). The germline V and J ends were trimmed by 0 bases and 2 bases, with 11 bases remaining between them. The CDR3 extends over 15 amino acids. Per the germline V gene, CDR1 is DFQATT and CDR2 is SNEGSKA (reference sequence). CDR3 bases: TGCAGTGCTAGAGATAGGCGCAGGGGCAATCAGCCCCAGCATTTT. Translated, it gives CSARDRRRGNQPQHF.

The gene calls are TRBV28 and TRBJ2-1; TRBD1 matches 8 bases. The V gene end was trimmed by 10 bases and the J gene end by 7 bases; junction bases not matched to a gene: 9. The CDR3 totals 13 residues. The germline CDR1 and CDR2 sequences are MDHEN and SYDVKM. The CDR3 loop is CATKQGEKNEQFF. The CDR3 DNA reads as TGTGCCACCAAACAGGGGGAGAAGAATGAGCAGTTCTTC.

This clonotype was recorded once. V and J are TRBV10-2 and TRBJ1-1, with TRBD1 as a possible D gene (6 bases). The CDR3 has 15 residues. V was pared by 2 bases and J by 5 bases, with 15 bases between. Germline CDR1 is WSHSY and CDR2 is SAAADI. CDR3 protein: CASSEIGGRGTEAFF. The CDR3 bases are TGCGCCAGCAGTGAGATTGGGGGGCGTGGGACTGAAGCTTTCTTT.

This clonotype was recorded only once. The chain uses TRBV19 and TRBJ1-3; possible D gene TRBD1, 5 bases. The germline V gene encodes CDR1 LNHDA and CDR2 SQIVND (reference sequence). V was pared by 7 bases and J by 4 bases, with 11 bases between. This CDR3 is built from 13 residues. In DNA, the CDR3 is TGTGCCAGTAAAAGGGGCCAAGGAAACACCATATATTTT. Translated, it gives CASKRGQGNTIYF. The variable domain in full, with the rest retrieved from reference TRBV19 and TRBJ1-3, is DGGITQSPKYLFRKEGQNVTLSCEQNLNHDAMYWYRQDPGQGLRLIYYSQIVNDFQKGDIAEGYSVSREKKESFPLTVTSAQKNPTAFYLCASKRGQGNTIYFGEGSWLTVV.

CDR3 nucleotides: TGTGCCAGCAGTGATTTAAAGGTATTTAGCAATCAGCCCCAGCATTTT. Translation: CASSDLKVFSNQPQHF. The chain recombines TRBV2 with TRBJ1-5, with D unresolved. V lost 3 bases and J 0 bases, leaving 12 bases between the germline ends. The CDR3 covers 16 residues. The germline V gene has CDR1 SNHLY and CDR2 FYNNEI. Variable domain in full (rest from reference TRBV2 and TRBJ1-5): EPEVTQTPSHQVTQMGQEVILRCVPISNHLYFYWYRQILGQKVEFLVSFYNNEISEKSEIFDDQFSVERPDGSNFTLKIRSTKLEDSAMYFCASSDLKVFSNQPQHFGDGTRLSIL.

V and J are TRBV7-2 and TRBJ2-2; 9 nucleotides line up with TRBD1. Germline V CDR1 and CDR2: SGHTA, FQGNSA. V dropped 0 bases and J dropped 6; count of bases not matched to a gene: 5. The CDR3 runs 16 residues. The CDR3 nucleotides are TGTGCCAGCAGCTTAGCCGGGACAGGGTGGGCCGGGGAGCTGTTTTTT. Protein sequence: CASSLAGTGWAGELFF.

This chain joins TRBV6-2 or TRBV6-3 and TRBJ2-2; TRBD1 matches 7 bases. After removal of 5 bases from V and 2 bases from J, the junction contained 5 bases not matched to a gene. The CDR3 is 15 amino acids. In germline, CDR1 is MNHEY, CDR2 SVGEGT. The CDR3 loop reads CASSRGLFNTGELFF. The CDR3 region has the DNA TGTGCCAGCAGTAGGGGGCTGTTTAACACCGGGGAGCTGTTTTTT.

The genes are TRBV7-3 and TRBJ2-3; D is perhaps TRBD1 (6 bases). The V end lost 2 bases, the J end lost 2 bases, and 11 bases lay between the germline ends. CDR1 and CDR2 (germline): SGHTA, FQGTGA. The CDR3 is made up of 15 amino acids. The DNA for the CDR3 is TGTGCCAGCAGCTTATTACAGGGAGCCACAGATACGCAGTATTTT. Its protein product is CASSLLQGATDTQYF.

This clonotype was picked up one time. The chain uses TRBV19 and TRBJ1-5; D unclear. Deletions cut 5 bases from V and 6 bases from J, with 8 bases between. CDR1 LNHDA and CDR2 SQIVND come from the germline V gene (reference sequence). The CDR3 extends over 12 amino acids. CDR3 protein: CASSPVGQPQHF. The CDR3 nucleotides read TGTGCCAGTAGTCCGGTTGGTCAGCCCCAGCATTTT.

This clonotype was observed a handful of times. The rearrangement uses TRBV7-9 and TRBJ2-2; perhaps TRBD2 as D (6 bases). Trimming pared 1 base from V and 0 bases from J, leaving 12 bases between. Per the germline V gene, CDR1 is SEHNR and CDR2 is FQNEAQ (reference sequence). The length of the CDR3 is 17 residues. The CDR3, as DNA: TGTGCCAGCAGCTTAGACGCGCGGGACCCGAACACCGGGGAGCTGTTTTTT. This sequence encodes CASSLDARDPNTGELFF. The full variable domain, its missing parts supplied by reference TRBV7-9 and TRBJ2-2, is DTGVSQNPRHKITKRGQNVTFRCDPISEHNRLYWYRQTLGQGPEFLTYFQNEAQLEKSRLLSDRFSAERPKGSFSTLEIQRTEQGDSAMYLCASSLDARDPNTGELFFGEGSRLTVL.

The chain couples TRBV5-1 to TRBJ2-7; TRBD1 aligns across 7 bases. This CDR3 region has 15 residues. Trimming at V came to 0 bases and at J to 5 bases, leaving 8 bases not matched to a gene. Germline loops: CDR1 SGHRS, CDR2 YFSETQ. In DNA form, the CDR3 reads TGCGCCAGCAGCTTGGGGCCCAGGGGGACGGACGAGCAGTACTTC. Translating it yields CASSLGPRGTDEQYF.

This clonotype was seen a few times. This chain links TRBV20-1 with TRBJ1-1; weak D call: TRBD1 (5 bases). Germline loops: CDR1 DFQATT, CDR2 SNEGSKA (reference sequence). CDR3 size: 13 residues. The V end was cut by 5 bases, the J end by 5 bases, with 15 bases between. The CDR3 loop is CSAAGGGRTEAFF. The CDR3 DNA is TGCAGTGCTGCTGGGGGAGGAAGAACTGAAGCTTTCTTT.